The 13 T cell receptor beta chains below were found in one sample sequenced in a study of CD8+CD57+ T cells in acquired aplastic anemia. The use of genomic DNA as template underpinned the TCR beta VDJ and CDR3 profiling. TCRdb recomputed calls from the reads with MiXCR, one row per CDR3 protein. The sample consists of about 190,000 distinct CDR3 sequences, around half of them appearing once. Only patients with CD8+CD57+ cell expansion on flow cytometry were chosen for sequencing. Sequencing was carried out using sorted CD4+, CD8+, or CD8+CD57+ T cells (not recorded which) from PBMCs. These receptors originate from a human donor with aplastic anemia.

Ten or more counts support this clonotype. This chain uses TRBV9 with TRBJ2-1, with TRBD2 matching 9 bases. The CDR3 is made up of 16 amino acids. Germline V lookup: CDR1 SGDLS, CDR2 YYNGEE. Germline trimming cut 0 bases from V and 0 bases from J; bases unmatched to any gene: 1. The CDR3 spells CASSVGSGSSYNEQFF. For the CDR3, the DNA is TGTGCCAGCAGCGTAGGTAGCGGGAGCTCCTACAATGAGCAGTTCTTC.

The J gene is TRBJ1-5, the V gene TRBV19, with 8 nucleotides matching TRBD1. Trimming at V came to 4 bases and at J to 4 bases, leaving 3 bases not matched to a gene. Germline CDR1 reads LNHDA; CDR2 reads SQIVND (reference sequence). This CDR3 has 14 residues. The CDR3 DNA is TGTGCCAGTAGTAGGACAGGGCCTAATCAGCCCCAGCATTTT. It yields the protein CASSRTGPNQPQHF.

This clonotype was seen repeatedly, ten times or more. The V and J genes are TRBV7-9 and TRBJ1-5, with D possibly TRBD1 on 6 matching bases. Between the trimmed V and J ends, which lost 4 bases and 4 bases, there was a span of 11 bases. The germline V gene has CDR1 SEHNR and CDR2 FQNEAQ (reference sequence). CDR3 length: 14 residues. CDR3 sequence reads: CASSSGQLNQPQHF. The CDR3 region has the DNA TGTGCCAGCAGCTCCGGACAGTTAAATCAGCCCCAGCATTTT.

The chain couples TRBV20-1 to TRBJ2-3; D is perhaps TRBD1 (5 bases). This CDR3 comprises 13 residues. Germline V gives CDR1 DFQATT, CDR2 SNEGSKA (reference sequence). V was trimmed by 3 bases and J by 4 bases, leaving 11 bases between them. In DNA, the CDR3 is TGCAGTGCTAGTCTCCTGGGGCCAGATACGCAGTATTTT. It translates to CSASLLGPDTQYF.

This clonotype was recorded a few times. The chain is built from TRBV6-4 and TRBJ2-3; D might be TRBD1 (7 bases). Trimming removed 6 bases at V and 4 bases at J, with 14 bases between. The CDR3 totals 14 residues. Germline V gives CDR1 MRHNA, CDR2 SNTAGT. CDR3 amino acids: CASRRQGGPDTQYF. The CDR3, as DNA: TGTGCCAGCAGGCGACAGGGAGGCCCAGATACGCAGTATTTT.

This clonotype has more than one count but fewer than ten. Compared with germline, one end of the junction differs, possibly owing to a read error. The gene calls are TRBV15 and TRBJ1-1; no clear D. The CDR3 sequence is 14 residues long. Germline lookup yields CDR1 LNHNV and CDR2 YYDKDF (reference sequence). The CDR3 loop is CATRIGGPNTEAFF. DNA of the CDR3: TGTGCCACCAGGATAGGAGGGCCGAACACTGAGGCTTTCTTT.

This chain links TRBV7-3 with TRBJ2-5; 11 bases line up with TRBD2. The CDR3 spans 15 residues. Germline trimming cut 4 bases from V and 11 bases from J; bases unmatched to any gene: 12. Germline CDR1 reads SGHTA; CDR2 reads FQGTGA. The CDR3 DNA is TGTGCCAGCAGCTCGACTAGCGGGGTAAAGGATACGCAGTACTTC. It encodes CASSSTSGVKDTQYF.

The sample holds many counts of this clonotype. This chain joins TRBV10-3 and TRBJ2-5; TRBD1 aligns across 10 bases. The CDR3 is 14 amino acids. J lost 6 bases, V lost 5 bases, and 6 bases had no gene match. Germline lookup yields CDR1 ENHRY and CDR2 SYGVKD. The CDR3, as DNA: TGTGCCATCAGTATCGGGACAGGGGCCCAGACCCAGTACTTC. This codes for CAISIGTGAQTQYF.

This clonotype was counted a single time. The chain is built from TRBV11-2 and TRBJ1-2, with unresolved D. The CDR3 is 16 residues long. V lost 3 bases and J lost 1, with 15 bases in between. Per the germline V gene, CDR1 is SGHAT and CDR2 is FQNNGV. CDR3 bases: TGTGCCAGCAGCTTGGAAGGGTCGTTAATTAACTATGGCTACACCTTC. Amino acids: CASSLEGSLINYGYTF.

The chain has TRBV4-1 and TRBJ1-1; the D is unclear. Trimming left V 1 base short and J 1 base short, with 10 bases between. Germline V CDR1 and CDR2: MGHRA, YSYEKL. CDR3 length equals 15 residues. CDR3: CASSQVDGPNTEAFF. In DNA, the CDR3 is TGCGCCAGCAGCCAAGTGGACGGGCCGAACACTGAAGCTTTCTTT.

V gene TRBV10-1 combines with J gene TRBJ2-7, with 9 bases identical to TRBD1. Germline V gene sequence: CDR1 WNHNN, CDR2 SYGVQD (reference sequence). The CDR3 sequence is 16 residues long. V trimming: 3 bases; J trimming: 5 bases; junction bases outside the gene matches: 11. In nucleotides, the CDR3 is TGCGCCAGCAGTGATAGGGACAGGGAAGGCATCGACGAGCAGTACTTC. This codes for CASSDRDREGIDEQYF.

The chain is built from TRBV10-1 and TRBJ2-2, with 7 bases fitting TRBD2. The germline V gene has CDR1 WNHNN and CDR2 SYGVQD (reference sequence). V lost 3 bases to trimming and J lost 8 bases; unmatched junction nucleotides: 6. The CDR3 runs to 14 residues. The CDR3 DNA reads TGCGCCAGCAGTGATTGGGGAGGGTTTGGGGAGCTGTTTTTT. Protein product: CASSDWGGFGELFF.

This clonotype came up a few times. A single base separates this from a much larger clone, so it may be a read error. V gene TRBV5-6 combines with J gene TRBJ1-1, with TRBD1 matching 8 bases. The CDR3 is 16 amino acids. Germline V CDR1 and CDR2: SGHDT, YYEEEE. The V gene end was trimmed by 4 bases and the J gene end by 3 bases; junction bases not matched to a gene: 11. This CDR3 reads CASSPWTGIMDTEAFF. The DNA of the CDR3 is TGTGCCAGCAGCCCTTGGACAGGGATCATGGACACTGAAGCTTTCTTT.